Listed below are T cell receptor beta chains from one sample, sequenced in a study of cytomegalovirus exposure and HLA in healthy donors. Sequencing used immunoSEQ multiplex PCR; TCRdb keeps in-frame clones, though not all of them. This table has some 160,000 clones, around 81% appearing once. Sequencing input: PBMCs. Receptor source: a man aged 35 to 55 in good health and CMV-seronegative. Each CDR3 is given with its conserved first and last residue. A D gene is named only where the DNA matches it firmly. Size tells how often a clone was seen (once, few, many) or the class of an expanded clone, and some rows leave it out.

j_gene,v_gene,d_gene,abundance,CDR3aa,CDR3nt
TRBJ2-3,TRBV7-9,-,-,CASSGPQPGLYTDTQYF,TGTGCCAGCAGCGGGCCCCAACCGGGACTTTACACAGATACGCAGTATTTT
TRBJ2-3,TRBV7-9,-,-,CSRSPGLTQVDTQYF,TGTTCCAGAAGCCCGGGACTCACGCAGGTAGATACGCAGTATTTT
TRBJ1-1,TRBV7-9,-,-,CASSSISGIGTEAFF,TGTGCCAGCAGCTCCATCTCAGGGATTGGCACTGAAGCTTTCTTT
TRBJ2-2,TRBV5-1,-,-,CASSFTPEVGELFF,TGCGCCAGCAGCTTCACCCCTGAGGTCGGGGAGCTGTTTTTT
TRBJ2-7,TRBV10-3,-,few,CAIGQDDTYEQYF,TGTGCCATCGGGCAGGATGATACCTACGAGCAGTACTTC
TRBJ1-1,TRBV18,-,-,CASSRTENTEAFF,TGTGCCAGCTCACGGACAGAGAACACTGAAGCTTTCTTT
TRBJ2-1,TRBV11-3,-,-,CASSLDGQRSYNEQFF,TGTGCCAGCAGCTTAGATGGTCAGCGTTCCTACAATGAGCAGTTCTTC
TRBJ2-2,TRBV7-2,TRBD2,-,CATSGTIYTGELFF,TGTGCCACCTCCGGGACTATCTACACCGGGGAGCTGTTTTTT
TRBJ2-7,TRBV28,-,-,CASSLGGLEQYF,TGTGCCAGCAGTTTGGGGGGATTGGAGCAGTACTTC
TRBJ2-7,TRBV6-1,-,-,CASSEAQAGPYEQYF,TGTGCCAGCAGTGAAGCTCAAGCGGGCCCCTACGAGCAGTACTTC
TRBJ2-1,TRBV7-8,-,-,CASSPSGLSTYNEQFF,TGTGCCAGCAGCCCGTCCGGACTATCTACCTACAATGAGCAGTTCTTC
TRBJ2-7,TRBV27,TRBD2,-,CASSFGTSGTYEQYF,TGTGCCAGCAGTTTTGGGACTAGCGGAACCTACGAGCAGTACTTC
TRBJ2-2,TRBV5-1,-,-,CASSVESTGELFF,TGCGCCAGCAGCGTCGAGAGCACCGGGGAGCTGTTTTTT